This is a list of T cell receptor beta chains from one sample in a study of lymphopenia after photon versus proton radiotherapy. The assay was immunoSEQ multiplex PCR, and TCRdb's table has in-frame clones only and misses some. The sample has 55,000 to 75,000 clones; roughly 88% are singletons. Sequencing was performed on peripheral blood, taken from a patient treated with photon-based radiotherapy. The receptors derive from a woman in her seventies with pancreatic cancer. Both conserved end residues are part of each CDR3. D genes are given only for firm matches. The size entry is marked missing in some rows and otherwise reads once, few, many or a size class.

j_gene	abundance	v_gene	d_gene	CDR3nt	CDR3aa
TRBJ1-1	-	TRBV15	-	TGTGCCTCCGGGGGCATGAACACTGAAGCTTTCTTT	CASGGMNTEAFF
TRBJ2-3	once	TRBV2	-	TGTGCCAGCAGTGTTGATAGCGGCACAGATACGCAGTATTTT	CASSVDSGTDTQYF
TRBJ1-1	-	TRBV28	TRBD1	TGTGCCAGCACTCCCTCCCCCGACAGGGGGCGTACTGAAGCTTTCTTT	CASTPSPDRGRTEAFF
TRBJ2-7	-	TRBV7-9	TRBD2	TGTGCCAGCAGCGACGAGACTAGCGGGATCTACGAGCAGTACTTC	CASSDETSGIYEQYF
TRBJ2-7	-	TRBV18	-	TGTGCCAGCTCCCCGGGGTCTCCCCGAACCGGCGAGCAGTACTTC	CASSPGSPRTGEQYF
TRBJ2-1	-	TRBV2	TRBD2	TGTGCCAGCAGGGGGAGGGTGAATGAGCAGTTCTTC	CASRGRVNEQFF
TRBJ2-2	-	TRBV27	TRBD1	TGTGCCAGCAGCCGGGGACAGGCGAACACCGGGGAGCTGTTTTTT	CASSRGQANTGELFF
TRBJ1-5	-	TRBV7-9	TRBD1	TGTGCCAGCAGCTTCGGACAGGGCAATCAGCCCCAGCATTTT	CASSFGQGNQPQHF
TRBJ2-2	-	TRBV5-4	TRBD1	TGTGCCAGCAGCACCGGACAGGGTTCGACCGGGGAGCTGTTTTTT	CASSTGQGSTGELFF
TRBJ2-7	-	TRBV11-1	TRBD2	TGTGCCAGCAGCTTCTTAGCGGGACCCTACGAGCAGTACTTC	CASSFLAGPYEQYF
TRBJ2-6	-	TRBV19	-	TGTGCCAGTACCCTGGACAAGTTTAGCTCTGGGGCCAACGTCCTGACTTTC	CASTLDKFSSGANVLTF
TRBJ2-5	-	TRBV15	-	TGTGCCACCAGCAGAGGGAGAGGGGAGACCCAGTACTTC	CATSRGRGETQYF
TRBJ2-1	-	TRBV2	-	TGTGCCAGCAGGGGGATATTTGACAGGTTCTTCAGCGATGAGCAGTTCTTC	CASRGIFDRFFSDEQFF
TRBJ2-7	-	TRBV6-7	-	TGTGCCAGCAGTTACTCGAGCCCAGAAAGCTCCTACGAGCAGTACTTC	CASSYSSPESSYEQYF
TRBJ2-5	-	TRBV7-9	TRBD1	TGTGCCAGCAGCGTCCCGGGACAGGGGGGGACCCAGTACTTC	CASSVPGQGGTQYF
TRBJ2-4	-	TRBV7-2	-	TGTGCCAGCGGACAAGGACGCAACTCCAAAAACATTCAGTACTTC	CASGQGRNSKNIQYF
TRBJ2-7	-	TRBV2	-	TGTGCCAGTGCTTGGGGATACGAGCAGTACTTC	CASAWGYEQYF
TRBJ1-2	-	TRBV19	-	TGTGCCAGTAGTGAAATCGTCCAGACCTATGGCTACACCTTC	CASSEIVQTYGYTF
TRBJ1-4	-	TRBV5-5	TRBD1	TGTGCCAGCAGCTTGGTTGGCAGGGGGTTAAATGAAAAACTGTTTTTT	CASSLVGRGLNEKLFF
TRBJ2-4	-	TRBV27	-	TGTGCCAGCGCGAGTCTGCTGGCCAAAAACATTCAGTACTTC	CASASLLAKNIQYF
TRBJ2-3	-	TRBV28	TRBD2	TGTGCCAGCGCTAGCGGGAGCACAGATACGCAGTATTTT	CASASGSTDTQYF
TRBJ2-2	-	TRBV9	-	TGTGCCAGCAGCGCCGAGGGGCTAGCGAGAGGGGAGCTGTTTTTT	CASSAEGLARGELFF
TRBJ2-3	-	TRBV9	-	TGTGCCAGCAGCGTAGCCTCTAGCACAGATACGCAGTATTTT	CASSVASSTDTQYF
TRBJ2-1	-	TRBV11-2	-	TGTGCCAGCAGCTCGCTCAGGGGTTCCTACAATGAGCAGTTCTTC	CASSSLRGSYNEQFF
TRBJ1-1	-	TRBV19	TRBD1	TGTGCCAGTAGTATATTAGGGACAGGCGATACTGAAGCTTTCTTT	CASSILGTGDTEAFF
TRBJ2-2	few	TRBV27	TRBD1	TGTGCCAACGGGACAGGGCCTTTTCTAGGGCCCGGGGAGCTGTTTTTT	CANGTGPFLGPGELFF
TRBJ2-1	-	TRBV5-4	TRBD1	TGTGCCAGCAGCTTGACCGGGACAGGGGGCAATGAGCAGTTCTTC	CASSLTGTGGNEQFF
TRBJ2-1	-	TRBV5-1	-	TGCGCCAGCAGCTTGGCCGGCAATGAGCAGTTCTTC	CASSLAGNEQFF
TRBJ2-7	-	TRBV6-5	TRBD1	TGTGCCAGCAGTTACGACAGGGGGTACGAGCAGTACTTC	CASSYDRGYEQYF
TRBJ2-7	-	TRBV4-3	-	TGCGCCAGCAGCCAAGATCGGCTCCAGACCCGCCACGAGCAGTACTTC	CASSQDRLQTRHEQYF
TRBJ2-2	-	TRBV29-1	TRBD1	TGCAGCGTCCTTACCTATACCTCCGGACAGGGGGACACCGGGGAGCTGTTTTTT	CSVLTYTSGQGDTGELFF
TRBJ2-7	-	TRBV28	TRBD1	TGTGCCAGCAGTCGCCCCGGGACAGGGACAAACGAGCAGTACTTC	CASSRPGTGTNEQYF
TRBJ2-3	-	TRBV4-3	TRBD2	TGCGCCAGCAGCCAAGACGGCGGGAGTACGACAGATACGCAGTATTTT	CASSQDGGSTTDTQYF
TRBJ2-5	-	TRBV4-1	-	TGCGCCAGCAGCCAAGATCTTGACACCGGGACGGGAGAGCAGTACTTC	CASSQDLDTGTGEQYF
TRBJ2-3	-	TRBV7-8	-	TGTGCCAGCAGCCAGGGCGTACTCACAGATACGCAGTATTTT	CASSQGVLTDTQYF